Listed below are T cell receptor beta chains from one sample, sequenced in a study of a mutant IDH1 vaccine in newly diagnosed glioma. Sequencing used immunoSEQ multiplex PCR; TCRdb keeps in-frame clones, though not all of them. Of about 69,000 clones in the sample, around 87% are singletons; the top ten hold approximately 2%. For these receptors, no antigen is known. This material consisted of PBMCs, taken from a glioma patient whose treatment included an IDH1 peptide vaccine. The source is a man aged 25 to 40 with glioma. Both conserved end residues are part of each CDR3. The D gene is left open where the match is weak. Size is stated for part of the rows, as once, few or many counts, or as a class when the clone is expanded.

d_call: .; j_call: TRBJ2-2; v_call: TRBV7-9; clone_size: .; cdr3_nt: TGTGCCAGCAGCTCTGGGGGGGAGCTGTTTTTT; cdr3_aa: CASSSGGELFF
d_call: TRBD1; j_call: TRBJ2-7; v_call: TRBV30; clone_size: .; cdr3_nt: TGTGCCTGGAAGCCTTGGACAGGGAACTACGAGCAGTACTTC; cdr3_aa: CAWKPWTGNYEQYF
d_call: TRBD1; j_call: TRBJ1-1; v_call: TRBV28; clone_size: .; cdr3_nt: TGTGCCAGCAGTTCTCCGTGGACAGGGGGTAGTGGAGCTTTCTTT; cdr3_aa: CASSSPWTGGSGAFF
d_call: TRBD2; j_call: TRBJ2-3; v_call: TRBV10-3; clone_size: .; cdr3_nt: TGTGCCATCAGTGACCTAGCGGGCTCTAGCACAGATACGCAGTATTTT; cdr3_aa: CAISDLAGSSTDTQYF
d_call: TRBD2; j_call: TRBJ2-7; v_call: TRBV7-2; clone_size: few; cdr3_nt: TGTGCCAGCAGCTTAGTTGGTAGCGGGCTATACGAGCAGTACTTC; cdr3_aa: CASSLVGSGLYEQYF
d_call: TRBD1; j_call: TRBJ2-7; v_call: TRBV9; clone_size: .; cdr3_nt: TGTGCCAGCAGCGCCAGGGGGACAATGGCCCCGATCTACGAGCAGTACTTC; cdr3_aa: CASSARGTMAPIYEQYF
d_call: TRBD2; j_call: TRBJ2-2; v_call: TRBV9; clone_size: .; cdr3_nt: TGTGCCAGCAGCCTAACTAGCGGTACCGGGGAGCTGTTTTTT; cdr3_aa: CASSLTSGTGELFF
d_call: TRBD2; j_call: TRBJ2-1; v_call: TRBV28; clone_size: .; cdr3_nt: TGTGCCAGCAGTGTTCGACTAGCGGGATACAATGAGCAGTTCTTC; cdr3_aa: CASSVRLAGYNEQFF
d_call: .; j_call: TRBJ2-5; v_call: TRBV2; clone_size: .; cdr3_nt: TGTGCCAGCAAGACGTGGGGGGACCAAGAGACCCAGTACTTC; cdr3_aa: CASKTWGDQETQYF
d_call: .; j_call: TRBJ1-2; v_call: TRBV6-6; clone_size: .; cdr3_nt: TGTGCCAGCACCCGAGGGGGGAGCTATGGCTACACCTTC; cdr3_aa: CASTRGGSYGYTF
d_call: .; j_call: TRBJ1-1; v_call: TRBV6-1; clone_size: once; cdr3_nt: TGTGCCAGCAGTAGACAGGTGGGGTTAAACACTGAAGCTTTCTTT; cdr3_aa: CASSRQVGLNTEAFF
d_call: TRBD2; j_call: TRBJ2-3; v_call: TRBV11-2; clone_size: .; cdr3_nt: TGTGCCAGCAGCGTAGGGAGTAGCGGGGGCCAAGATACGCAGTATTTT; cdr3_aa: CASSVGSSGGQDTQYF
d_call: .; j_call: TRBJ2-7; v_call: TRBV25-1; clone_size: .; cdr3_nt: TGTGCCAGCAGTATATTCAACGAGCAGTACTTC; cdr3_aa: CASSIFNEQYF
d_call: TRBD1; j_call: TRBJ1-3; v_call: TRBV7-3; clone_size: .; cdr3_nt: TGTGCCAGCAGTTTGACAGGGGGCGCTGGAAACACCATATATTTT; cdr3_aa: CASSLTGGAGNTIYF
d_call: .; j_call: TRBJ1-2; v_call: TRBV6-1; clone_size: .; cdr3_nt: TGTGCCAGCAGTGAAGGGACAGCGCTTTCCTATGGCTACACCTTC; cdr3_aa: CASSEGTALSYGYTF
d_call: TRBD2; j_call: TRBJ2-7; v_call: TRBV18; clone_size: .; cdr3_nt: TGTGCCAGCTCACCCCGGGAGGGAGTCAGCTACGAGCAGTACTTC; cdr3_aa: CASSPREGVSYEQYF
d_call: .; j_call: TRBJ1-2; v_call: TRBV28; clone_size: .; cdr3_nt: TGTGCCAGCAGTTACGGAAATTACGGCTACACCTTC; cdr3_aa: CASSYGNYGYTF
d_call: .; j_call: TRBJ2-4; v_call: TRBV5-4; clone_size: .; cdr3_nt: TGTGCCAGCAGCTTTGGGTCCAAAAACATTCAGTACTTC; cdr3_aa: CASSFGSKNIQYF
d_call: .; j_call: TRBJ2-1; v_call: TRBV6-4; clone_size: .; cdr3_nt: TGTGCCAGCAGTGAAGGCGGGGGCCGCTCCTACAATGAGCAGTTCTTC; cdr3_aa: CASSEGGGRSYNEQFF
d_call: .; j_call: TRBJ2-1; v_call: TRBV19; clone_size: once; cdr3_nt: TGTGCCAGTAGTCGTATCCGCAATGAGCAGTTCTTC; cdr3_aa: CASSRIRNEQFF
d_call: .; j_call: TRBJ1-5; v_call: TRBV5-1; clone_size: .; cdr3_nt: TGCGCCAGCAGCCCCCTTAGCTGGACAAGCAAGAGCAATCAGCCCCAGCATTTT; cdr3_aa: CASSPLSWTSKSNQPQHF
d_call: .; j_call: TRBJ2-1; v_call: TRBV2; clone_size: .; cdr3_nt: TGTGCCAGCAGGGGGATGGGGGGATATCCATACAATGAGCAGTTCTTC; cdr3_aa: CASRGMGGYPYNEQFF
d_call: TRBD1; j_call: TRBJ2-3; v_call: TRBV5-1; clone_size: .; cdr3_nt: TGCGCCAGCAGCTCCCAGGGGGCCGCAGATACGCAGTATTTT; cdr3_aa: CASSSQGAADTQYF
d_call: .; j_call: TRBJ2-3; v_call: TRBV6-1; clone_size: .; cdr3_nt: TGTGCCAGCAGTGAGCCTTTGGGAGGTACGCAGTATTTT; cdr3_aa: CASSEPLGGTQYF
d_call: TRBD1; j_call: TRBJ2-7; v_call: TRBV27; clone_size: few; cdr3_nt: TGTGCCAGCAGTTTCGCGACAGGGGGTTTACGAGGGCAGTACTTC; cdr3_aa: CASSFATGGLRGQYF
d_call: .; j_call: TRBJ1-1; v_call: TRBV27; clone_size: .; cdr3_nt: TGTGCCAGCAGCTACCGGGGGGCCCCTGAAGCTTTCTTT; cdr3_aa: CASSYRGAPEAFF
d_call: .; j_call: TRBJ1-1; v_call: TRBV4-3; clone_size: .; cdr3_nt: TGCGCCAGCAGCTCCCGGACGGGCCGGGTTGAAACTTTCTTT; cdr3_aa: CASSSRTGRVETFF
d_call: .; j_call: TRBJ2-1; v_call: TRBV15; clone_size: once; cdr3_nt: TGTGCCACCAGCGAGATTGGGAGGAACAATGAGCAGTTCTTC; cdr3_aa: CATSEIGRNNEQFF
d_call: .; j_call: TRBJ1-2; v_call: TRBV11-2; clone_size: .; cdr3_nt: TGTGCCAGCAGCTTAACCGGGACCCGATCCCCCTCTAACTATGGCTACACCTTC; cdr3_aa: CASSLTGTRSPSNYGYTF
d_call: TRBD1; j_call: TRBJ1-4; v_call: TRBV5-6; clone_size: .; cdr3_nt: TGTGCCAGCAGGTACACAGGGGAAAGCGAAAAACTGTTTTTT; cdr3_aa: CASRYTGESEKLFF
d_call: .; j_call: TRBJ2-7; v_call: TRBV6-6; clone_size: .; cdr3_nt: TGTGCCAGCAGTTCATTAGCGGAATCCTCCTACGAGCAGTACTTC; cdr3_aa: CASSSLAESSYEQYF
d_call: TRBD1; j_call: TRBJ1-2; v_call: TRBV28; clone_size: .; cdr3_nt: TGTGCCAGCAGCCTACAGGGGGCGAACTATGGCTACACCTTC; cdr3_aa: CASSLQGANYGYTF
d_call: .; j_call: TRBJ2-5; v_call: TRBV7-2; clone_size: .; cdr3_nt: TGTGCCAGCAGCTTTGCAGGGGAAGAGACCCAGTACTTC; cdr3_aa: CASSFAGEETQYF
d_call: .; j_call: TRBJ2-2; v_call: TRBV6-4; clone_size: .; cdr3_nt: TGTGCCAGCAGTAGAGGACGGGGGAACACCGGGGAGCTGTTTTTT; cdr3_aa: CASSRGRGNTGELFF
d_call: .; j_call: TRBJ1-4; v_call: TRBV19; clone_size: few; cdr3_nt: TGTGCCAGTAGTATCGGGGGTACTAATGAAAAACTGTTTTTT; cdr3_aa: CASSIGGTNEKLFF
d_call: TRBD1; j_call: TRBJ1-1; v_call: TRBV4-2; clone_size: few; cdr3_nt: TGTGCCAGCAGCCAAAGACAGGGCTACATGAACACTGAAGCTTTCTTT; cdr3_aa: CASSQRQGYMNTEAFF